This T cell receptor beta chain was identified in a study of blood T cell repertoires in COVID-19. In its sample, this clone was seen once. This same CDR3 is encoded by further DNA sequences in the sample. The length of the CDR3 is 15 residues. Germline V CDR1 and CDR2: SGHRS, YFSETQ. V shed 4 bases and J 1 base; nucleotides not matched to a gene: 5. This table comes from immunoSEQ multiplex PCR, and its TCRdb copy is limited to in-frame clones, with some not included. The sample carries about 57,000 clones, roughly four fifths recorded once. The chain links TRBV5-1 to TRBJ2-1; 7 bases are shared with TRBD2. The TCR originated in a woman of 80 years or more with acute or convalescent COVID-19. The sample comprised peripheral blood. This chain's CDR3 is CASSSGTASYNEQFF. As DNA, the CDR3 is TGCGCCAGCAGCAGCGGGACTGCGTCCTACAATGAGCAGTTCTTC.